This TCR beta chain was profiled in a study of blood T cell repertoires in COVID-19. Whole-study context: T cells, B-cell-depleted T cells, or PBMCs provided the cDNA or gDNA that served as material.

How the authors handled the data: Estimated nucleated cell counts came from reference gene primer amplification. TCRdb's table, derived via immunoSEQ multiplex PCR, lists solely in-frame clones and lacks some. That table gives V, J and clone size, and the DNA gave D and trimming. The sample lists approximately 220,000 clones; about nine tenths were seen once. This study enrolled people aged roughly 18 to 89 from about two dozen US geographic areas. Trimming took 3 bases from V and 5 from J, leaving 11 bases between them. Germline values: CDR1 SGHDN, CDR2 FVKESK. This CDR3 has 15 amino acids. This sequence originates from a woman aged 25-40 years with acute COVID-19. The J gene is TRBJ1-6, the V gene TRBV14; TRBD1 is a possible D gene (5 bases). The specimen sequenced was PBMCs or T cells enriched from blood (not recorded which). This CDR3 reads CASSQRGGNNSPLHF. The DNA for the CDR3 is TGTGCCAGCAGCCAGCGGGGGGGAAATAATTCACCCCTCCACTTT. Based on the CDR3 plus reference TRBV14 and TRBJ1-6, the full variable domain is EAGVTQFPSHSVIEKGQTVTLRCDPISGHDNLYWYRRVMGKEIKFLLHFVKESKQDESGMPNNRFLAERTGGTYSTLKVQPAELEDSGVYFCASSQRGGNNSPLHFGNGTRLTVT.